This TCR beta chain is from a study of cytomegalovirus exposure and HLA in healthy donors. The V gene end was trimmed by 7 bases and the J gene end by 5 bases; junction bases not matched to a gene: 8. The germline V gene encodes CDR1 LNHDA and CDR2 SQIVND (reference sequence). There are 14 residues in the CDR3. Amplification used 60 Vbeta primers and 13 Jbeta primers. Some clones are missing from TCRdb's copy, which holds only in-frame ones; the method was immunoSEQ multiplex PCR. Here the sample spans about 150,000 clones, approximately 88% being singletons. Concerning this clone itself: Its antigen is unknown.

General study points: HLA-A and HLA-B allele assignments for most subjects were reportedly predicted accurately using TCR beta sequences. TCR beta chains numbering 164 were designated cytomegalovirus-associated. Solely CMV serostatus was available to characterize immune exposure.

The specimen was PBMCs. The chain uses TRBV19 and TRBJ1-5, with 7 positions matching TRBD1. This TCR was recovered from a boy aged 2 to 10 in good health and CMV-seronegative. CDR3 sequence (DNA): TGTGCCAGTACCTCGGGACAGATAGATCAGCCCCAGCATTTT. Amino acid sequence: CASTSGQIDQPQHF.